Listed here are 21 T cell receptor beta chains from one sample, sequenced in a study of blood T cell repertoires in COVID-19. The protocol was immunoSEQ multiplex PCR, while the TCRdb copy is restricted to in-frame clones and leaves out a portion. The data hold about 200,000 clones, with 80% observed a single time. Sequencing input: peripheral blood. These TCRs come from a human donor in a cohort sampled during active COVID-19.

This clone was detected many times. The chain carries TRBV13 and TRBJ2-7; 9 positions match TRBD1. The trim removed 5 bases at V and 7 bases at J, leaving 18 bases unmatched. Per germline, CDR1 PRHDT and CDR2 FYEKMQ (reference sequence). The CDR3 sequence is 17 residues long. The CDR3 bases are TGTGCCAGCAGCCCGGAATGGACGGGACAGGGAGATAGGGAGCAGTACTTC. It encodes CASSPEWTGQGDREQYF.

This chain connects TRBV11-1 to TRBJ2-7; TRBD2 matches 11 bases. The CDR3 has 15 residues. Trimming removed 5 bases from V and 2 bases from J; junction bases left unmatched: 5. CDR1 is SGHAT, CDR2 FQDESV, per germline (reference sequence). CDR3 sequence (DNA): TGTGCCAGCAGCCCCTTAGCGGGAGGGCCCTACGAGCAGTACTTC. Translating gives CASSPLAGGPYEQYF.

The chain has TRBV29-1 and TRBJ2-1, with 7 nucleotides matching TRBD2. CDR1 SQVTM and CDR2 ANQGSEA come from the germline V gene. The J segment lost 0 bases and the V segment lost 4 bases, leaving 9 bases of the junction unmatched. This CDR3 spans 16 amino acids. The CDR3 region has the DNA TGCAGCGTTGTTTCGGGAGGCATCAGCTCCTACAATGAGCAGTTCTTC. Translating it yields CSVVSGGISSYNEQFF.

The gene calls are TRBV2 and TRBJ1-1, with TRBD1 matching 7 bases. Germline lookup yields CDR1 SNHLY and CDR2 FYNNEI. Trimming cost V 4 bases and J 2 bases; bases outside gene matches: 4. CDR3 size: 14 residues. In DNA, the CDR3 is TGTGCCAGCAGTGGTCGACAGGGCAACACTGAAGCTTTCTTT. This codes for CASSGRQGNTEAFF. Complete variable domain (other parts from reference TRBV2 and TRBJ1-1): EPEVTQTPSHQVTQMGQEVILRCVPISNHLYFYWYRQILGQKVEFLVSFYNNEISEKSEIFDDQFSVERPDGSNFTLKIRSTKLEDSAMYFCASSGRQGNTEAFFGQGTRLTVV.

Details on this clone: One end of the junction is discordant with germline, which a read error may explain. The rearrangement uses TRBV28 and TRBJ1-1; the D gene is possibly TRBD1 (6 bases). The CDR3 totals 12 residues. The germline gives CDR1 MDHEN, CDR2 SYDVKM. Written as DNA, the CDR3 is TGTGCCAGCAGTTCTAGCCCTACCGGACAGACATTT. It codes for CASSSSPTGQTF.

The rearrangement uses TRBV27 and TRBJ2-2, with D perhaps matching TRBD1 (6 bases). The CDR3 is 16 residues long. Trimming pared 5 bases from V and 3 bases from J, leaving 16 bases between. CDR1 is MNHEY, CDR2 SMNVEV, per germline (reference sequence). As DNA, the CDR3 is TGTGCCAGCAGTCCTCACCAGGGGAAACACACCGGGGAGCTGTTTTTT. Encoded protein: CASSPHQGKHTGELFF.

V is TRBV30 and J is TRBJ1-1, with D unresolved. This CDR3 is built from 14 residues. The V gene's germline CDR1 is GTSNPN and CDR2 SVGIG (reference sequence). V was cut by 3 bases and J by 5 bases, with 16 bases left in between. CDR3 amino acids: CAWSPGGPETEAFF. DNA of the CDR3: TGTGCCTGGAGCCCGGGAGGACCGGAAACTGAAGCTTTCTTT.

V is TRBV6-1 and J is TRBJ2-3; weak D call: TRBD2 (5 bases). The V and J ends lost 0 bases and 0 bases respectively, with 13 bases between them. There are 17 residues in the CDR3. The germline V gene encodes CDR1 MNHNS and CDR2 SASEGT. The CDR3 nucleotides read TGTGCCAGCAGTGAAGCTCGATGGACTGACAGCACAGATACGCAGTATTTT. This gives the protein CASSEARWTDSTDTQYF.

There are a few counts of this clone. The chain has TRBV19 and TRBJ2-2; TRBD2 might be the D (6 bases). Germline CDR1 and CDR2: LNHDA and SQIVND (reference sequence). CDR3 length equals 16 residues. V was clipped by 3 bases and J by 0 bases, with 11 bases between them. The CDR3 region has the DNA TGTGCCAGTAGTATTGCCCGGGAGCCGAACACCGGGGAGCTGTTTTTT. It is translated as CASSIAREPNTGELFF. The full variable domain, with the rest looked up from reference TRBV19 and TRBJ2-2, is DGGITQSPKYLFRKEGQNVTLSCEQNLNHDAMYWYRQDPGQGLRLIYYSQIVNDFQKGDIAEGYSVSREKKESFPLTVTSAQKNPTAFYLCASSIAREPNTGELFFGEGSRLTVL.

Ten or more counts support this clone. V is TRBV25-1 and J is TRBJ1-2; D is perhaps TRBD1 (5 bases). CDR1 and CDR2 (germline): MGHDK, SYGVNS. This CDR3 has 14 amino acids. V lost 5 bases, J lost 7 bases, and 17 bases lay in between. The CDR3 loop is CASSQMGRESGYTF. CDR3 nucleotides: TGTGCCAGCAGTCAGATGGGACGGGAGAGTGGCTACACCTTC.

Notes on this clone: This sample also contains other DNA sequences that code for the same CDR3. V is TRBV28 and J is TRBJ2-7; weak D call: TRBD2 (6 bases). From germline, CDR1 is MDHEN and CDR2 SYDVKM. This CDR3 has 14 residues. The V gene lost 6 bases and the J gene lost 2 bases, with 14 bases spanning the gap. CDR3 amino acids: CASSLGGPTYEQYF. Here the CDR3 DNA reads TGTGCCAGCAGCCTCGGGGGACCTACCTACGAGCAGTACTTC.

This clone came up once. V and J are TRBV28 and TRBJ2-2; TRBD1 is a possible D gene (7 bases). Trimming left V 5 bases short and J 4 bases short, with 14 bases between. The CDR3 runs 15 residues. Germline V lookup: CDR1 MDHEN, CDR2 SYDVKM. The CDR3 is CASSPTGRGTGELFF. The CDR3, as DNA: TGTGCCAGCAGTCCGACAGGGCGGGGCACCGGGGAGCTGTTTTTT.

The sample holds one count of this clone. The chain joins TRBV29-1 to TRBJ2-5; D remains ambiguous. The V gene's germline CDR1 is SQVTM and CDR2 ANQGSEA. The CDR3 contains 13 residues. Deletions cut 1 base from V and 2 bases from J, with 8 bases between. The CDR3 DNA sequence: TGCAGCGTTGAAGGCACAGTTCAAGAGACCCAGTACTTC. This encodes CSVEGTVQETQYF.

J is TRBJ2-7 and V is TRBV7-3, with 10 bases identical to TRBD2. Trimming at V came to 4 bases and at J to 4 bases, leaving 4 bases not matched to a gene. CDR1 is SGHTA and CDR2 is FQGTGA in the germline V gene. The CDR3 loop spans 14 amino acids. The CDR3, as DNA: TGTGCCAGCAGCTCGTCTAGCGGGGGATACGAGCAGTACTTC. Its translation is CASSSSSGGYEQYF.

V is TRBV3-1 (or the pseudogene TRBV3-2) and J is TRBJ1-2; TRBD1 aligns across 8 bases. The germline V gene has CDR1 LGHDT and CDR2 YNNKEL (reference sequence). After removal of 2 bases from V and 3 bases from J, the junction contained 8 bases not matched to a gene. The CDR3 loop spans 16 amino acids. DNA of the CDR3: TGTGCCAGCAGCCAATATCCAACGGACAGGGACTATGGCTACACCTTC. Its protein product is CASSQYPTDRDYGYTF.

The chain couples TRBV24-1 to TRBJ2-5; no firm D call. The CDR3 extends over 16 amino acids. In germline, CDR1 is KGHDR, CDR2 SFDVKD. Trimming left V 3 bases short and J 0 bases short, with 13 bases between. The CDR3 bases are TGTGCCACCAGTGATCCCGACATACGTTACCAAGAGACCCAGTACTTC. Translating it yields CATSDPDIRYQETQYF.

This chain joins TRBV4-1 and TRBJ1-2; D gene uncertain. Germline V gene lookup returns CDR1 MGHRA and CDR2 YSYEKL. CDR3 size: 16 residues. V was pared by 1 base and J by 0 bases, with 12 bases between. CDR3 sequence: CASSQVGAGANYGYTF. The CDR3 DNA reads TGCGCCAGCAGCCAAGTAGGTGCTGGAGCTAACTATGGCTACACCTTC.

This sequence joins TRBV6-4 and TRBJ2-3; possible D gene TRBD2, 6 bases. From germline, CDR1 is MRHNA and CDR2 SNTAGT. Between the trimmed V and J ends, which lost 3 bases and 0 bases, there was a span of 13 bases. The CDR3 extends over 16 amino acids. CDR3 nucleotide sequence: TGTGCCAGCAGTGAGGTTAGCGGTCTTAGCACAGATACGCAGTATTTT. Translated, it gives CASSEVSGLSTDTQYF.

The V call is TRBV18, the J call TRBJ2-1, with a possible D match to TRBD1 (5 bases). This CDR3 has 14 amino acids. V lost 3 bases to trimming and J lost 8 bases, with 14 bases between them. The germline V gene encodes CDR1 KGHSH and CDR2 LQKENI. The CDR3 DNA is TGTGCCAGCTCACCTGGGGCAGGGTTGGATGAGCAGTTCTTC. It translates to CASSPGAGLDEQFF.

Written as DNA, the CDR3 is TGTGCCACCGCCCGGGACAGAGAAGCTTTCTTT. This translates into CATARDREAFF. The V gene is TRBV24-1, the J gene TRBJ1-1; 7 nucleotides match TRBD1. CDR3 length: 11 residues. V was pared by 9 bases and J by 8 bases, with 5 bases of the junction left unmatched. Germline assignment: CDR1 KGHDR and CDR2 SFDVKD.

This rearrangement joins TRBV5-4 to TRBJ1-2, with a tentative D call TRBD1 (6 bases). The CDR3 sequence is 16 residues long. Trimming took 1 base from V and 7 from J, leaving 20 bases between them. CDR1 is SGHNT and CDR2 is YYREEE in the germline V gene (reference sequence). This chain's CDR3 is CASSLRGSRLGGGYTF. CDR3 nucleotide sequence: TGTGCCAGCAGCTTGAGGGGTTCTCGGTTAGGGGGTGGCTACACCTTC.